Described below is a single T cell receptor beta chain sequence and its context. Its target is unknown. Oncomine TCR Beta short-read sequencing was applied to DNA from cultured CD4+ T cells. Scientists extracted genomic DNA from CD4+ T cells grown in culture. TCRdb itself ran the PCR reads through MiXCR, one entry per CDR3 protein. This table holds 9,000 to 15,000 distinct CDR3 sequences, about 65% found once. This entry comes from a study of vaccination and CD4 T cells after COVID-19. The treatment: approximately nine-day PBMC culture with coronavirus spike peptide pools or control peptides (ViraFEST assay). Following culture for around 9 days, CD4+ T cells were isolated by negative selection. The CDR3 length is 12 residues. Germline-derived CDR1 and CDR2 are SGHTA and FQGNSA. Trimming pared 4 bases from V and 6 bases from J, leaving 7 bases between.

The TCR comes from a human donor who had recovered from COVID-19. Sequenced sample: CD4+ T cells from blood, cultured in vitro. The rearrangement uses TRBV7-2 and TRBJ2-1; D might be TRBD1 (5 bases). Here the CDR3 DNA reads TGTGCCAGCAGCTCCCAGGGCAATGAGCAGTTCTTC. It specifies CASSSQGNEQFF.